This paragraph covers one TCR beta chain sequence. The antigen remains unidentified. The TCRbeta library incorporated unique molecular identifiers. TCRdb analysed the PCR reads with MiXCR anew, one entry per CDR3 protein. In the table there are around 700,000 distinct CDR3 sequences, 13% of which are singletons. The sample comes from a study of T-cell reconstitution after alpha-beta-depleted transplantation in children. Study observations and caveats: Counts and diversity of T cells one year after transplant came mostly from newly produced T cells. Reports say that about two months after transplant, the alpha-beta T cells came out of several hundred graft clones that had expanded. The study traced high day-60 TCRbeta diversity in some patients to surviving recipient T cells and thymic progenitors.

The sequence came from a girl aged 2 to 9 with congenital amegakaryocytic thrombocytopenia, due to receive a stem cell transplant. This specimen consisted of PBMCs, obtained before TCRalphabeta/CD19-depleted stem cell transplant.

The CDR3 region has the DNA TGTGCCAGCAGTCCCGAGGGGAGTAGGGAGACCCAGTACTTC. This codes for CASSPEGSRETQYF. The V and J genes are TRBV12-3 or TRBV12-4 and TRBJ2-5; tentatively, D is TRBD1 or TRBD2 (5 bases each). CDR3 length: 14 residues. V lost 5 bases to trimming and J lost 5 bases, with 15 bases between them.